The T cell receptor beta chain under discussion was sequenced for a study of T cell clonotyping in hematopoietic cell transplantation. Time point specified: recipient sample about 28 days before transplant, after cytoreduction. The V end lost 5 bases, the J end lost 9 bases, and 11 bases lay between the germline ends. The CDR3 consists of 11 residues. From germline, CDR1 is SEHNR and CDR2 FQNEAQ (reference sequence). Whole-study results and caveats: Broader posttransplant TCR repertoire diversity was predicted by graft donor and pretransplant recipient Inverse Simpson Index values.

Note on this clone: Its specificity is not known.

The method was immunoSEQ multiplex PCR; TCRdb's version includes in-frame clones alone and lacks a portion of them. Among about 45,000 clones listed, around 80% were seen once. V usage is TRBV7-9 and J usage is TRBJ2-7; D is unclear. The sequence was obtained from a man in his 60s with myelodysplastic syndrome. Some clones in this sample may be carry-over from other donors' samples. Sequences were derived from peripheral blood mononuclear cells, sampled before stem cell transplant. DNA of the CDR3: TGTGCCAGCAGCACAAACGCAAGGCAGTACTTC. Translated: CASSTNARQYF.